This is a list of T cell receptor beta chains from one sample in a study of cytomegalovirus exposure and HLA in healthy donors. Only in-frame clones appear in the TCRdb table, and some are missing; sequencing was by immunoSEQ multiplex PCR. The table has 120,000 to 150,000 clones, roughly four fifths seen once; the top ten hold approximately 5.7%. Source material: PBMCs. The receptors stem from a man aged 30 to 39 in good health and CMV-seropositive. The CDR3 runs from the conserved cysteine through the conserved F or W. The D gene is left open where the match is weak. The listing skips clone size in some rows; elsewhere it reads once, few, many or a size class.

clone_size j_call d_call v_call cdr3_nt cdr3_aa
NA TRBJ2-3 NA TRBV2 TGTGCCAGCATGAATCCGGGAACAGATACGCAGTATTTT CASMNPGTDTQYF
NA TRBJ2-1 TRBD1 TRBV6-5 TGTGCCAGCAGAACCGACAGGGGTTCTAGTGAGCAGTTCTTC CASRTDRGSSEQFF
NA TRBJ2-6 TRBD1 TRBV5-1 TGCGCCAGCAGCCTACAGGGGCGACAGAGCTCTGGGGCCAACGTCCTGACTTTC CASSLQGRQSSGANVLTF
NA TRBJ1-2 NA TRBV25-1 TGTGCCAGCAAAAAGGGCGCGGGTGGCTACACCTTC CASKKGAGGYTF
NA TRBJ2-1 NA TRBV14 TGTGCCAGCAGCCAAGAGGCGGCTAGAGGCTACAATGAGCAGTTCTTC CASSQEAARGYNEQFF
NA TRBJ2-7 NA TRBV25-1 TGTGCCAGCAGCCGGCAGGTAGCTTCGGGGGAGCAGTACTTC CASSRQVASGEQYF
NA TRBJ2-7 NA TRBV4-2 TGTGCCAGCAGCCAAGTAGCTACCTACGAGCAGTACTTC CASSQVATYEQYF
NA TRBJ1-1 TRBD1 TRBV28 TGTGCCAGCAGTGCTGACAGGGGTAAAGCTTTCTTT CASSADRGKAFF
once TRBJ2-3 TRBD2 TRBV12-5 TGTGCTAGCAGCCGACTAGCGGGGGGGCTTACAGATACGCAGTATTTT CASSRLAGGLTDTQYF
NA TRBJ1-4 NA TRBV27 TGTGCCAGCGGTAATCCAGGGATTGAAAAACTGTTTTTT CASGNPGIEKLFF
NA TRBJ2-7 NA TRBV15 TGTGCCACCAGCAGGGAGACCCCTTACGAGCAGTACTTC CATSRETPYEQYF
NA TRBJ2-7 NA TRBV10-3 TGTGCCATCAGTGAGGCCCCCGGGACGGACTACGAGCAGTACTTC CAISEAPGTDYEQYF
NA TRBJ1-3 NA TRBV6-5 TGTGCCAGCAGTTACTCGAGATGGCAGGGGGGAAACACCATATATTTT CASSYSRWQGGNTIYF
NA TRBJ2-2 NA TRBV5-6 TGTGCCAGCAGCTCCTTGGTCCAGGTGAATCCCGGGGAGCTGTTTTTT CASSSLVQVNPGELFF
NA TRBJ1-2 NA TRBV6-7 TGTGCCAGCAGTCCTGCGGCTTGCGGCTACACCTTC CASSPAACGYTF
NA TRBJ2-7 NA TRBV5-6 TGTGCCAGCAGCTTGGTAGGGGGAAACTACGAGCAGTACTTC CASSLVGGNYEQYF
NA TRBJ2-7 NA TRBV28 TGTGCCAGCAGTGCCCCAGGGGTTCGGGCATCCTACGAGCAGTACTTC CASSAPGVRASYEQYF
few TRBJ2-1 TRBD2 TRBV19 TGTGCCAGTAGTCTGGGGACTAGTCGGGAGCAGTTCTTC CASSLGTSREQFF
NA TRBJ1-4 NA TRBV7-6 TGTGCCAGCAGCTTATGGGGGGAACTGTTTTTT CASSLWGELFF
NA TRBJ2-2 TRBD1 TRBV6-5 TGTGCCAGCAGTTCCGGGACAGGGTTCTACACCGGGGAGCTGTTTTTT CASSSGTGFYTGELFF
NA TRBJ2-5 TRBD2 TRBV19 TGTGCCAGTAGGACCACTAGCGGTCGGACCCAGTACTTC CASRTTSGRTQYF
once TRBJ2-1 TRBD2 TRBV7-9 TGTGCCAGCAGCTTAGCCAATCTAGCGGGAGGGTCGTTGAATGAGCAGTTCTTC CASSLANLAGGSLNEQFF
NA TRBJ2-5 NA TRBV19 TGTGCCAGTAGTATAGATCCAGTTTTCCAAGAGACCCAGTACTTC CASSIDPVFQETQYF
NA TRBJ2-2 TRBD2 TRBV19 TGTGCCAGTAGGAGGAAAATTAGCGGGGGGGCCCCACCCGGGGAGCTGTTTTTT CASRRKISGGAPPGELFF
NA TRBJ1-2 NA TRBV18 TGTGCCAGCTCACTACAGGGAGCCGACTATGGCTACACCTTC CASSLQGADYGYTF
NA TRBJ2-6 TRBD2 TRBV9 TGTGCCAGCAGCGTGGGACTAGCGGGGGTTGGGGCCAACGTCCTGACTTTC CASSVGLAGVGANVLTF
NA TRBJ2-3 TRBD2 TRBV19 TGTGCCAGTAGTTCAGGACTAGCGGGGGGGCCCAGCACAGATACGCAGTATTTT CASSSGLAGGPSTDTQYF
NA TRBJ2-5 NA TRBV7-2 TGTGCCAGCAGCTCTCTCCCGGACTTCCAAGAGACCCAGTACTTC CASSSLPDFQETQYF
once TRBJ1-2 NA TRBV15 TGTGCCACCAGCAGAGGCGGAGGGCTTGGCTACACCTTC CATSRGGGLGYTF
NA TRBJ1-2 TRBD1 TRBV19 TGTGCCAGTAGTATGGGGACAGACTATGGCTACACCTTC CASSMGTDYGYTF
NA TRBJ2-6 TRBD2 TRBV5-1 TGCGCCAGCAGCCGAACGGAACTAGCGGGAGTTGGATCTGGGGCCAACGTCCTGACTTTC CASSRTELAGVGSGANVLTF
NA TRBJ1-2 NA TRBV9 TGTGCCAGCAGCTCCCGGGGGTGGGGCTACACCTTC CASSSRGWGYTF
NA TRBJ1-2 NA TRBV11-2 TGTGCCAGCAGCTTAAACGGTGCGGGGTTCGATGGCTACACCTTC CASSLNGAGFDGYTF
NA TRBJ1-4 TRBD1 TRBV28 TGTGCCAGCACCACGGACAGGGCAATTAATGAAAAACTGTTTTTT CASTTDRAINEKLFF
NA TRBJ2-1 NA TRBV6-6 TGTGCCAGCAGTGGGGCCGCTAGCGCTGAGAATGAGCAGTTCTTC CASSGAASAENEQFF
NA TRBJ2-4 NA TRBV19 TGTGCCAGTAGTATAGATCCGGGACAACTAAAAACCAAAAACATTCAGTACTTC CASSIDPGQLKTKNIQYF
once TRBJ2-7 NA TRBV7-9 TGTGCCAGCAGCTTAGGGACAACTCTCTCCTACGAGCAGTACTTC CASSLGTTLSYEQYF
NA TRBJ1-2 NA TRBV14 TGTGCCAGCAGCCAAGCAGGATCCTATGGCTACACCTTC CASSQAGSYGYTF
few TRBJ2-5 TRBD2 TRBV27 TGTGCCAGCAGTTTAGCTAGCGGCACCCTTAAGACCCAGTACTTC CASSLASGTLKTQYF
NA TRBJ2-1 TRBD2 TRBV29-1 TGCAGCGTTTACGGACTAGCGGGAGTCTCCTACAATGAGCAGTTCTTC CSVYGLAGVSYNEQFF
NA TRBJ1-1 TRBD1 TRBV4-3 TGCGCCAGCAGCCAGGGACAGGGGTACACTGAAGCTTTCTTT CASSQGQGYTEAFF
few TRBJ2-7 TRBD1 TRBV29-1 TGCAGCGCATGGAACAGGGGGCGCGGATCCTACGAGCAGTACTTC CSAWNRGRGSYEQYF
few TRBJ2-7 TRBD2 TRBV4-1 TGCGCCAGCAGCCAAGGTCTTAGCGGGAGGTTAAGCTCCTACGAGCAGTACTTC CASSQGLSGRLSSYEQYF
once TRBJ2-2 NA TRBV15 TGTGCCACCAGCAGAGATCCTCCCAGAGGCACCGGGGAGCTGTTTTTT CATSRDPPRGTGELFF
NA TRBJ2-2 TRBD1 TRBV30 TGTGCCTGGAAAGAAGGACAGGCGAACACCGGGGAGCTGTTTTTT CAWKEGQANTGELFF
NA TRBJ2-5 NA TRBV18 TGTGCCAGCTCACAGGAGAGAGAGACCCAGTACTTC CASSQERETQYF
NA TRBJ2-3 NA TRBV25-1 TGTGCCAGCAGTACTCCCGGGACAAGAGATACGCAGTATTTT CASSTPGTRDTQYF
NA TRBJ2-1 NA TRBV9 TGTGCCAGCAGCCACGGGGCTAGCGCCCACAATGAGCAGTTCTTC CASSHGASAHNEQFF
once TRBJ1-1 NA TRBV5-1 TGCGCCAGCAGCCTTGAAGGGGGAAGTACTGAAGCTTTCTTT CASSLEGGSTEAFF
NA TRBJ2-2 NA TRBV7-9 TGTGCCAGCAGCTTAGGGACAGACGACACCGGGGAGCTGTTTTTT CASSLGTDDTGELFF
NA TRBJ1-4 NA TRBV28 TGTGCCAGCAGTAGGGGGTCCCAACCGGAAAAACTGTTTTTT CASSRGSQPEKLFF
NA TRBJ2-7 NA TRBV5-5 TGTGCCAGCAGCTGGACCGGGAATACCTACGAGCAGTACTTC CASSWTGNTYEQYF
once TRBJ2-2 TRBD2 TRBV9 TGTGCCAGCAGCATGAGCGGGAGCCCCACCGGGGAGCTGTTTTTT CASSMSGSPTGELFF
NA TRBJ2-5 TRBD2 TRBV7-9 TGTGCCAGCAGCGGGCTAGCGGGAGAGACCCAGTACTTC CASSGLAGETQYF
NA TRBJ2-1 NA TRBV19 TGTGCCAGTAGTTTCGGACTAAGCTCCTACAATGAGCAGTTCTTC CASSFGLSSYNEQFF
NA TRBJ2-5 NA TRBV29-1 TGCAGCGTTGTGGAGGCTTTAGAGACCCAGTACTTC CSVVEALETQYF
NA TRBJ1-1 TRBD1 TRBV27 TGTGCCAGCAGTTTTACCCGCGGGGACAGGACTGAAGCTTTCTTT CASSFTRGDRTEAFF
NA TRBJ2-2 NA TRBV29-1 TGCAGCGTGGGCAGGGGACAGAACACCGGGGAGCTGTTTTTT CSVGRGQNTGELFF
NA TRBJ1-1 NA TRBV7-2 TGTGCCAGCAGCTTAGTTAGGGAGGGAACTGAAGCTTTCTTT CASSLVREGTEAFF